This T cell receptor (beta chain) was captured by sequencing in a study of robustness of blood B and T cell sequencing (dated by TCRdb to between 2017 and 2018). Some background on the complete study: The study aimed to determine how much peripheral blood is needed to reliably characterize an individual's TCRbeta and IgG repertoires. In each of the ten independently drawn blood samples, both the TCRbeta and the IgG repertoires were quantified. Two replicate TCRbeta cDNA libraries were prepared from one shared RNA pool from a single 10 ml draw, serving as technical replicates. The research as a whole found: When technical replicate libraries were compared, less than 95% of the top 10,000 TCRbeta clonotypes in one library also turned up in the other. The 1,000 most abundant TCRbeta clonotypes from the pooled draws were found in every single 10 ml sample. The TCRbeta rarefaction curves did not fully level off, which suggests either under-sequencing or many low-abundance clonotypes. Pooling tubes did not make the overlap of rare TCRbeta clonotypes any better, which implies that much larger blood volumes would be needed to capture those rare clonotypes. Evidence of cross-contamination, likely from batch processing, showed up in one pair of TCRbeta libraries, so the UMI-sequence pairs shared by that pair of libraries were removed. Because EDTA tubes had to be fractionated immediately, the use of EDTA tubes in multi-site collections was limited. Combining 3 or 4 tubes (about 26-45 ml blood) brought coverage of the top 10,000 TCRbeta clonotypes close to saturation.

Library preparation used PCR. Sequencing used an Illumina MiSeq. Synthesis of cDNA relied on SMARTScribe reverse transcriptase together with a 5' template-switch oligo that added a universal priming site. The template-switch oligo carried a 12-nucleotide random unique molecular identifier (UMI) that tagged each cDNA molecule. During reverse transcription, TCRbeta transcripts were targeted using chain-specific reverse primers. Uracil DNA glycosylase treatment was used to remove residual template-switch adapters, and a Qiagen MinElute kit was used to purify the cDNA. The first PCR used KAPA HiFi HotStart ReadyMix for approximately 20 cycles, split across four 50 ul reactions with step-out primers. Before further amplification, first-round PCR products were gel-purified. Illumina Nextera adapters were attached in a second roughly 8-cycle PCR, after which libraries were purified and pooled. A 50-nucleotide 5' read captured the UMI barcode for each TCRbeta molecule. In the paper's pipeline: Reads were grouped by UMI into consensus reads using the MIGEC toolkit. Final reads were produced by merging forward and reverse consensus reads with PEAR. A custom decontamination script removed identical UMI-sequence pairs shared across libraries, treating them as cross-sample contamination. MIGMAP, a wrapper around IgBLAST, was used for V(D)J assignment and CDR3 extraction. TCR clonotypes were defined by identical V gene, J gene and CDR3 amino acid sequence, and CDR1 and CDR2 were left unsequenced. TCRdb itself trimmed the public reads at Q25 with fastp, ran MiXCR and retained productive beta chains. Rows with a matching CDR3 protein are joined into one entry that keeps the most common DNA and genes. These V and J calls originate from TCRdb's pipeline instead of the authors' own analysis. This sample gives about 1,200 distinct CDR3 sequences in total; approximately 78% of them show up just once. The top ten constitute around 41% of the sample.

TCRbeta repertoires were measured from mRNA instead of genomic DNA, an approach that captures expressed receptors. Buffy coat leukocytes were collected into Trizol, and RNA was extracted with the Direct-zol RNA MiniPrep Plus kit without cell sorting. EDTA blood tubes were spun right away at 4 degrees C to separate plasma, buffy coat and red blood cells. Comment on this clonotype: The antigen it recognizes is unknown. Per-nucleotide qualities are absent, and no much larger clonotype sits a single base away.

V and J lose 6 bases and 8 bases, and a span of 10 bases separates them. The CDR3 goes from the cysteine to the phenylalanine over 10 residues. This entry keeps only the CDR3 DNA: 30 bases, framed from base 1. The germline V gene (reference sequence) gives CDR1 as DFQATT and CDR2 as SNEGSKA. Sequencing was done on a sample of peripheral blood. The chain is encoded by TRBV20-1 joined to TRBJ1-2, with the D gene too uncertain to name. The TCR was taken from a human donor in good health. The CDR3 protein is CSALTEGYTF. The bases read TGCAGTGCGCTCACAGAAGGCTACACCTTC.